This T cell receptor (beta chain) was sequenced in a study of shared clonotypes between healthy human individuals. The CDR3 runs to 12 residues. V lost 7 bases, J lost 3 bases, and 7 bases lay in between. Germline V gene sequence: CDR1 SGHDT, CDR2 YYEEEE. Study outcomes and limitations: Only blood underwent sampling, and tissue repertoires likely differ.

Remarks on this clone: Its specificity is not known.

Deep-level running was used for the assay. The genomic DNA of each subset was split evenly across several immunoSEQ plates. Original methodology: ImmunoSEQ sequences covered only the junction and lacked quality scores; filtering therefore differed. Repertoires were generated with immunoSEQ multiplex PCR, while TCRdb's copy carries only in-frame clones and drops some. V, J and clone size are those of that table, while D and trimming were read from the DNA. The sample includes some 2,500,000 clones, 92% seen only once; the top ten take 0.37%. This clonotype originated in a man aged 18 to 29 in good health. Some clones in this sample may be carry-over from other donors' samples. Source material: naive CD4+ T cells from PBMCs. As to subset: CD45RA+ positively selected. V usage is TRBV5-6 and J usage is TRBJ2-2, with D unresolved. Written as DNA, the CDR3 is TGTGCCAGCGCCGTCGACACCGGGGAGCTGTTTTTT. It specifies CASAVDTGELFF.